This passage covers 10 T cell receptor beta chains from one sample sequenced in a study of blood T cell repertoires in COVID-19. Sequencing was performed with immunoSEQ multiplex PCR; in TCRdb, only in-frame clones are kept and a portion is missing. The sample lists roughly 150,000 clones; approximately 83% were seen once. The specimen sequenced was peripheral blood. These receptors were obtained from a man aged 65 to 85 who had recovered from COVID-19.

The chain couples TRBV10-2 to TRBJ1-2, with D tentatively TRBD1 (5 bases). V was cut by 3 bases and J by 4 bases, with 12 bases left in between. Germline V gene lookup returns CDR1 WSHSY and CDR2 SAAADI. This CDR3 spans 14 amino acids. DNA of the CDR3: TGCGCCAGCAGTGACCCTGGGGCAAGCTATGGCTACACCTTC. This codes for CASSDPGASYGYTF.

The CDR3 spells CSVKKGETQYF. CDR3 nucleotide sequence: TGCAGCGTTAAAAAGGGGGAGACCCAGTACTTC. This rearrangement joins TRBV29-1 to TRBJ2-5, with TRBD1 as a possible D gene (5 bases). Germline loops: CDR1 SQVTM, CDR2 ANQGSEA. V lost 5 bases and J lost 5, with 9 bases in between. This CDR3 is 11 amino acids long.

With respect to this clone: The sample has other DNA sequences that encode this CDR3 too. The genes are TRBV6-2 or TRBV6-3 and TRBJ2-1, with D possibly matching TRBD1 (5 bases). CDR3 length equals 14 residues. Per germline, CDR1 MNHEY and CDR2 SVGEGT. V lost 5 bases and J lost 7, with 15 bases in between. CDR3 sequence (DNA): TGTGCCAGCAGTACCCGGCCTCCAGGGAATGAGCAGTTCTTC. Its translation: CASSTRPPGNEQFF.

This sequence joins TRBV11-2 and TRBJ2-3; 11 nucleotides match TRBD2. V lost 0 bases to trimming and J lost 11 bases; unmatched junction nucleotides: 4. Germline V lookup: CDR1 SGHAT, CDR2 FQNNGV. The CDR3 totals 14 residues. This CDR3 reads CASSLELAGARQYF. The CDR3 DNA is TGTGCCAGCAGCTTAGAACTAGCGGGAGCTAGGCAGTATTTT.

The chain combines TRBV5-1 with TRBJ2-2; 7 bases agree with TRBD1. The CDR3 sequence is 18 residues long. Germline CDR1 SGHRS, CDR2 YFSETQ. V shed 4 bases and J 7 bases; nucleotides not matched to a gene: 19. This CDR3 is CASSRAQGVYSVGGELFF. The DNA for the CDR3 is TGCGCCAGCAGCCGGGCCCAGGGGGTTTATAGCGTTGGCGGGGAGCTGTTTTTT.

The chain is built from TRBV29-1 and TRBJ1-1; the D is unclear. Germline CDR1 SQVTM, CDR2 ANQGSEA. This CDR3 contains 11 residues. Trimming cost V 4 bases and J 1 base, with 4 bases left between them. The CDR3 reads CSVGRNTEAFF. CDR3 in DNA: TGCAGCGTTGGCAGGAACACTGAAGCTTTCTTT.

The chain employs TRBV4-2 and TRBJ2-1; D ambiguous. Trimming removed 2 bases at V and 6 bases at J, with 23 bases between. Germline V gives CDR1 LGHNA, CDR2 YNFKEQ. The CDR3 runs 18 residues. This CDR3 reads CASSQLPVTDQTGNEQFF. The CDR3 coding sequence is TGTGCCAGCAGCCAACTCCCAGTCACGGATCAAACGGGCAATGAGCAGTTCTTC.

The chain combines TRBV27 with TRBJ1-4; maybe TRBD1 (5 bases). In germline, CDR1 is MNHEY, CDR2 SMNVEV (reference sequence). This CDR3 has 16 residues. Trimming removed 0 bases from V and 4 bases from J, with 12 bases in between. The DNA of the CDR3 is TGTGCCAGCAGTTTATCCCCCGCGGGGGATAATGAAAAACTGTTTTTT. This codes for CASSLSPAGDNEKLFF.

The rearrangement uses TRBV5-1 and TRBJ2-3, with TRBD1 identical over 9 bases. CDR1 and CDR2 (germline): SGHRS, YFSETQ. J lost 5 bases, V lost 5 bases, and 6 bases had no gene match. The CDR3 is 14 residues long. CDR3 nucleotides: TGCGCCAGCAGGGCCGGGACAGGGCAAGATACGCAGTATTTT. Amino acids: CASRAGTGQDTQYF.

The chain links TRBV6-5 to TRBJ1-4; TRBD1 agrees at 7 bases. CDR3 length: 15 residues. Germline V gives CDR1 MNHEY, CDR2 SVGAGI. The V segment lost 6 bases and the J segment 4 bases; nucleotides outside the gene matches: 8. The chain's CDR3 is CASSRLRGSNEKLFF. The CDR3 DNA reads TGTGCCAGCAGCCGCCTCAGGGGGAGTAATGAAAAACTGTTTTTT.